A single sample is the source of the 5 T cell receptor beta chains below, sequenced in a study of T cell responses to AZD1222 COVID-19 vaccine. Sequenced by immunoSEQ multiplex PCR; TCRdb stores in-frame clones only, minus some. The sample comprises about 150,000 clones, roughly 90% of which are singletons, and around 1.5% rests with the top ten. The source was peripheral blood, collected 28 days after the second AZD1222 dose. These receptors all stem from an adult who received the AZD1222 COVID-19 vaccine.

The chain recombines TRBV9 with TRBJ1-2; D might be TRBD1 (5 bases). V lost 2 bases and J lost 4, with 12 bases in between. From germline, CDR1 is SGDLS and CDR2 YYNGEE. The CDR3 loop spans 14 amino acids. CDR3 protein: CASSVTWGFYGYTF. CDR3 DNA sequence: TGTGCCAGCAGCGTGACCTGGGGGTTCTATGGCTACACCTTC.

The DNA for the CDR3 is TGTGCCAGCAGCTCCGCCGACTCTATTACCGGGGAGCTGTTTTTT. Amino acid sequence: CASSSADSITGELFF. The rearrangement uses TRBV6-5 and TRBJ2-2; D remains unclear. The V gene lost 6 bases and the J gene lost 5 bases, with 16 bases spanning the gap. There are 15 residues in the CDR3. The germline V gene encodes CDR1 MNHEY and CDR2 SVGAGI.

This chain uses TRBV10-1 with TRBJ2-7, with TRBD1 matching over 9 bases. The germline V gene encodes CDR1 WNHNN and CDR2 SYGVQD (reference sequence). The trim removed 2 bases at V and 7 bases at J, leaving 9 bases unmatched. The CDR3 spans 15 residues. The CDR3 sequence: CASSEGTGIAGEQYF. CDR3 nucleotide sequence: TGCGCCAGCAGTGAGGGGACAGGGATCGCGGGGGAGCAGTACTTC.

The V call is TRBV27, the J call TRBJ2-7; the match to TRBD2 covers 8 bases. Losses at the gene ends were 3 bases for V and 2 bases for J; bases not matched to a gene: 9. The CDR3 length is 16 residues. The germline gives CDR1 MNHEY, CDR2 SMNVEV (reference sequence). This CDR3 reads CASSFNAGGTAYEQYF. The CDR3 DNA reads as TGTGCCAGCAGTTTTAACGCGGGAGGCACCGCCTACGAGCAGTACTTC.

The V gene is TRBV21-1, the J gene TRBJ2-7; the D call of TRBD1 is as the table states it, not checked on the DNA. TRBV21-1 is assigned pseudogene status. This CDR3 is built from 16 residues. CDR3 residues: CASSKGAADRYYEQYF. Here the CDR3 DNA reads TGTGCCAGCAGCAAGGGGGCCGCCGACAGGTACTACGAGCAGTACTTC.